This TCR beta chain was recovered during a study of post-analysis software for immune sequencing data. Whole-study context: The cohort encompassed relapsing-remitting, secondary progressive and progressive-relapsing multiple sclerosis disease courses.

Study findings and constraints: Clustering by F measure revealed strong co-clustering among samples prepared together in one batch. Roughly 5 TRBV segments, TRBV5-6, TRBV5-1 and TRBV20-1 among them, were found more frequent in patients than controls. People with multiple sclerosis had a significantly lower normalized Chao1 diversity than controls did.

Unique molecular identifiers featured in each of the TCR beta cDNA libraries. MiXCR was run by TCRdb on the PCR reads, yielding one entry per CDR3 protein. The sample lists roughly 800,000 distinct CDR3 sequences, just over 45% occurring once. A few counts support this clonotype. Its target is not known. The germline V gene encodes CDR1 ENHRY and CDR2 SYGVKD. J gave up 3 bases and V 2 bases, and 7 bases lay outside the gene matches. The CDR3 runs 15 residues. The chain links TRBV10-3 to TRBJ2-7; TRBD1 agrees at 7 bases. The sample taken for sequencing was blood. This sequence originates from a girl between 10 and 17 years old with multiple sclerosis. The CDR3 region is CAISEGPGGYYEQYF. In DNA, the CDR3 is TGTGCCATCAGTGAGGGACCAGGGGGATACTACGAGCAGTACTTC.